The 8 T cell receptor beta chains reported below all come from one sample, sequenced in a study of cytomegalovirus exposure and HLA in healthy donors. Amplification used 60 Vbeta primers and 13 Jbeta primers. Generated by immunoSEQ multiplex PCR, the TCRdb table keeps only in-frame clones and is missing some. The table records approximately 76,000 clones, 79% of them present only once. The sequencing input was PBMCs. The source of these receptors is a man between 25 and 39 years old in good health and CMV-seronegative.

V is TRBV27 and J is TRBJ2-1; the match to TRBD2 covers 10 bases. The J segment lost 2 bases and the V segment lost 5 bases, leaving 3 bases of the junction unmatched. The germline V gene encodes CDR1 MNHEY and CDR2 SMNVEV (reference sequence). The CDR3 is made up of 15 amino acids. CDR3 nucleotides: TGTGCCAGCAGTCTTGGACTAGCGGCCTACAATGAGCAGTTCTTC. It encodes CASSLGLAAYNEQFF.

J is TRBJ2-5 and V is TRBV2; D might be TRBD2 (6 bases). V shed 7 bases and J shed 5 bases, with 8 bases lying between them. The CDR3 has 11 amino acids. Germline-derived CDR1 and CDR2 are SNHLY and FYNNEI. The CDR3, as DNA: TGTGCCAGCAAAGGAGGGGAGACCCAGTACTTC. Translation: CASKGGETQYF.

The V call is TRBV4-2, the J call TRBJ2-5, with 12 nucleotides matching TRBD2. Germline V lookup: CDR1 LGHNA, CDR2 YNFKEQ. The CDR3 is 16 amino acids. Trimming took 4 bases from V and 9 from J; bases not matched to a gene: 12. The CDR3 coding sequence is TGTGCCAGCAGCCCCATTCCAATGACTAGCGGGGGTCCCCAGTACTTC. Protein sequence: CASSPIPMTSGGPQYF.

The V gene is TRBV5-1, the J gene TRBJ2-2; 9 positions agree with TRBD2. In germline, CDR1 is SGHRS, CDR2 YFSETQ. V lost 2 bases, J lost 1 base, and 6 bases stayed unmatched. The CDR3 sequence is 17 residues long. CDR3 DNA: TGCGCCAGCAGCTTAACCTTGACTAGCGGGAACACCGGGGAGCTGTTTTTT. Amino acid sequence: CASSLTLTSGNTGELFF.

This clone was counted a single time. The gene calls are TRBV28 and TRBJ1-1, with a tentative D call TRBD1 (5 bases). This CDR3 has 14 amino acids. Per the germline V gene, CDR1 is MDHEN and CDR2 is SYDVKM. V shed 3 bases and J shed 1 base, with 9 bases lying between them. CDR3: CASSLGRRNTEAFF. CDR3 nucleotides: TGTGCCAGCAGTTTGGGGCGGAGGAACACTGAAGCTTTCTTT.

The chain recombines TRBV7-2 with TRBJ1-2; TRBD1 might be the D (5 bases). Germline CDR1 reads SGHTA; CDR2 reads FQGNSA. With 3 bases removed from V and 4 bases from J, the gap between germline ends came to 18 bases. The CDR3 sequence is 16 residues long. CDR3 sequence (DNA): TGTGCCAGCAGCTTGATCCCAGGGAACCCACTCTATGGCTACACCTTC. Protein: CASSLIPGNPLYGYTF. Together with reference TRBV7-2 and TRBJ1-2, the CDR3 gives the full variable domain: GAGVSQSPSNKVTEKGKDVELRCDPISGHTALYWYRQSLGQGLEFLIYFQGNSAPDKSGLPSDRFSAERTGGSVSTLTIQRTQQEDSAVYLCASSLIPGNPLYGYTFGSGTRLTVV.

V gene TRBV6-5 combines with J gene TRBJ1-6; 7 bases fit TRBD1. J gave up 2 bases and V 7 bases, and 5 bases lay outside the gene matches. The CDR3 runs 15 residues. CDR1 and CDR2 (germline): MNHEY, SVGAGI. The CDR3 sequence is CASTPGTAYNSPLHF. CDR3 bases: TGTGCCAGCACGCCAGGGACAGCCTATAATTCACCCCTCCACTTT.

This CDR3 is CASSLGGGRATDTQYF. The CDR3 region has the DNA TGTGCCAGCAGCTTAGGTGGCGGGAGGGCCACAGATACGCAGTATTTT. The genes are TRBV7-2 and TRBJ2-3, with 9 nucleotides matching TRBD2. CDR3 length: 16 residues. CDR1 is SGHTA, CDR2 FQGNSA, per germline. V was clipped by 1 base and J by 2 bases; unmatched bases: 4.